Below, one T cell receptor (beta chain) is given with its context. The data belong to a study of blood T cell repertoires in COVID-19. Study-wide context: There were acute and convalescent COVID-19 samples, and they came from the United States, Italy and Spain. PBMCs, B-cell-depleted T cells, or T cells provided the cDNA or gDNA that made up the material.

It was during active infection that Seattle patients were enrolled and then longitudinally followed. CDR3 length equals 14 residues. V was cut by 5 bases and J by 6 bases, with 14 bases left in between. Germline V CDR1 and CDR2: SGHAT, FQNNGV. Measured with immunoSEQ multiplex PCR; TCRdb has only the in-frame clones, and not every one. The table includes some 180,000 clones, roughly 91% detected once. This chain links TRBV11-2 with TRBJ2-1, with D unresolved. The sequencing input was peripheral blood. This TCR came from a man in his late teens or twenties with COVID-19, enrolled during active disease. CDR3 bases: TGTGCCAGCAGCCCGCACGGCGGTGCCAATGAGCAGTTCTTC. Amino acids: CASSPHGGANEQFF. Full variable domain (missing parts from reference TRBV11-2 and TRBJ2-1): EAGVAQSPRYKIIEKRQSVAFWCNPISGHATLYWYQQILGQGPKLLIQFQNNGVVDDSQLPKDRFSAERLKGVDSTLKIQPAKLEDSAVYLCASSPHGGANEQFFGPGTRLTVL.